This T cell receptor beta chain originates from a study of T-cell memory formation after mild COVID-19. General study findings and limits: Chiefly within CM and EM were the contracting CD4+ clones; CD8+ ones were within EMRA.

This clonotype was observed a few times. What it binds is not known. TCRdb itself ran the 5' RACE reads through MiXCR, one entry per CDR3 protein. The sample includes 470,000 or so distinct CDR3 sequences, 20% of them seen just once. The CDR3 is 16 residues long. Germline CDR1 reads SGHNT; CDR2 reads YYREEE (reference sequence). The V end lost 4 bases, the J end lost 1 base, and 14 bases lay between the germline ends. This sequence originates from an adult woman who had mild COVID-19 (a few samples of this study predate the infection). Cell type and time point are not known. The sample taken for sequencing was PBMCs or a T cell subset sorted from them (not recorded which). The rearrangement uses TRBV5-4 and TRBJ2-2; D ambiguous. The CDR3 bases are TGTGCCAGCAGCCACGGCCCCAGACAGAACACCGGGGAGCTGTTTTTT. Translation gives CASSHGPRQNTGELFF.